This T cell receptor beta chain was profiled in a study of cytomegalovirus exposure and HLA in healthy donors. Germline CDR1 SEHNR, CDR2 FQNEAQ (reference sequence). The CDR3 runs 19 residues. Deletions cut 5 bases from V and 5 bases from J, with 28 bases between. Study results and limitations: Overall, approximately 150 TCR beta chains were annotated as cytomegalovirus-associated. In vitro testing confirmed a few CMV-associated chains as specific for CMV antigens.

As for this clone: Its antigen remains unidentified.

Both 60 Vbeta primers and 13 Jbeta primers went into the PCR. Sequencing used immunoSEQ multiplex PCR; TCRdb keeps in-frame clones, though not all of them. The sample has some 120,000 clones, approximately 8.8% seen once. The TCR sequence derives from a middle-aged man in good health and CMV-seronegative. What was sequenced was PBMCs. V and J are TRBV7-9 and TRBJ2-1; maybe TRBD1 (5 bases). The CDR3 nucleotides are TGTGCCAGCAGCCCGGCGCCAGTGTTTGAAGGGGAAGGGCACAATGAGCAGTTCTTC. Protein: CASSPAPVFEGEGHNEQFF.